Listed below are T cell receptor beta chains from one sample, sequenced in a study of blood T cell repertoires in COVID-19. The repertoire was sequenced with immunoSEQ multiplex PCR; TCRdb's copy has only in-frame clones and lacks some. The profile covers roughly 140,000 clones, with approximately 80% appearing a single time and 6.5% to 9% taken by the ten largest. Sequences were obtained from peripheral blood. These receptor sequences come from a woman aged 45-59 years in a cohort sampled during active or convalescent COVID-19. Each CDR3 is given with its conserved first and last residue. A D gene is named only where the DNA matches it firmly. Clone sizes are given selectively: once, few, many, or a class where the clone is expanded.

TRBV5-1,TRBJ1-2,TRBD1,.,TGCGCCAGCAGCACGAATGCTCGGACAGGGCCTAACTATGGCTACACCTTC,CASSTNARTGPNYGYTF
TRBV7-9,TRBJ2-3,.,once,TGTGCCAGCAGCGCGGGGACAGTGGGCACAGATACGCAGTATTTT,CASSAGTVGTDTQYF
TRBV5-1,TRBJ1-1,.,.,TGCGCCAGCAGCTTGGCGGTCGGGGGGCGTGACACTGAAGCTTTCTTT,CASSLAVGGRDTEAFF
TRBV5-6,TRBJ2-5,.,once,TGTGCCAGCAGCTTGGCCCCCGGGGTCCGAGAGACCCAGTACTTC,CASSLAPGVRETQYF
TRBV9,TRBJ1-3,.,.,TGTGCCAGCAGCGTAGCTTGGGCCACCTCTGGAAACACCATATATTTT,CASSVAWATSGNTIYF
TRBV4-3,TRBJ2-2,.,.,TGCGCCAGCAGCCAGGCTAGACTAGGCGGGGAGCTGTTTTTT,CASSQARLGGELFF
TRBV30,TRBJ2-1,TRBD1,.,TGTGCCTGGAAAGGACAGGGGGCTTTCAATGAGCAGTTCTTC,CAWKGQGAFNEQFF
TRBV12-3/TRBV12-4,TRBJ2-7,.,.,TGTGCCAGCAGTTTCGGCTACGAGCAGTACTTC,CASSFGYEQYF
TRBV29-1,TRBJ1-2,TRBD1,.,TGCAGCGTTCGAACAGGGGGCGATGGCTACACCTTC,CSVRTGGDGYTF
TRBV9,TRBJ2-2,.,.,TGTGCCAGCAGCCAAAGGAGTGGATCGAACACCGGGGAGCTGTTTTTT,CASSQRSGSNTGELFF
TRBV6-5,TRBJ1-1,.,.,TGTGCCAGCAGTTTCGGACAGCAGTGGACCTTT,CASSFGQQWTF
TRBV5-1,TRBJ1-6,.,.,TGCGCCAGCAGCTTGACAGATAATTCACCCCTCCACTTT,CASSLTDNSPLHF
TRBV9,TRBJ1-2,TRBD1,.,TGTGCCAGCAGCCCAGGTCAGGGGGTCACGGGTGGCTACACCTTC,CASSPGQGVTGGYTF
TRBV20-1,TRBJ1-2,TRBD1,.,TGCAGTGCCAGTACCCTCCGACAGGGGGGGGATGGCTACACCTTC,CSASTLRQGGDGYTF
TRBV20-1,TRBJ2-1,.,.,TGCAGTGTTAGTGATGAGGAGCAGTTCTTC,CSVSDEEQFF
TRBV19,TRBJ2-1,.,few,TGTGCCAGTAGTATAGTAGACAGGGGAGGGGATGAGCAGTTCTTC,CASSIVDRGGDEQFF
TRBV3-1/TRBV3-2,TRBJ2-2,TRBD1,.,TGTGCCAGCAGCCAAGGGGGACAGGGATTGGCCGGGGAGCTGTTTTTT,CASSQGGQGLAGELFF
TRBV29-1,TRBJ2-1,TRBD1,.,TGCAGCGTTGTTGGGGACAGGGATAATGAGCAGTTCTTC,CSVVGDRDNEQFF
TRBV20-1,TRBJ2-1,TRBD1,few,TGCAGTGCCGCGCGACAGGGTGAGCAGTTCTTC,CSAARQGEQFF
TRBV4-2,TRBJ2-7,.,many,TGTGCCAGCAGCCAAGGGGGGCCTACGGACGAGCAGTACTTC,CASSQGGPTDEQYF
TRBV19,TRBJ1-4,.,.,TGTGCCAGTAGTTGGAGCCTTAATGAAAAACTGTTTTTT,CASSWSLNEKLFF